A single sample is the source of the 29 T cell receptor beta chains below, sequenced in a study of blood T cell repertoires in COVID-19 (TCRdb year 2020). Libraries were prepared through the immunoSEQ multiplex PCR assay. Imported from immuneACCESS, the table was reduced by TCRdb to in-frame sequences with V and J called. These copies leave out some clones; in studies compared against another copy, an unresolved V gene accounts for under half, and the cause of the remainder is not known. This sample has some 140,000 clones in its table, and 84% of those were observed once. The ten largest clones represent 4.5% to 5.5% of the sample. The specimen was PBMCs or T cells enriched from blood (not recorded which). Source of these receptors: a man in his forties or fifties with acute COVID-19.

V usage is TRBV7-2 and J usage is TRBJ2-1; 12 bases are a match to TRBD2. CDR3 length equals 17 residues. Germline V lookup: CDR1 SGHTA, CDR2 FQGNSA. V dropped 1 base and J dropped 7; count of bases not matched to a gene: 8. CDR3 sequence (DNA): TGTGCCAGCAGCTTAGATTCGACTAGCGGGAGAAGGAATGAGCAGTTCTTC. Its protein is CASSLDSTSGRRNEQFF. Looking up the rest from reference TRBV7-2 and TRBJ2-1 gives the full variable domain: GAGVSQSPSNKVTEKGKDVELRCDPISGHTALYWYRQSLGQGLEFLIYFQGNSAPDKSGLPSDRFSAERTGGSVSTLTIQRTQQEDSAVYLCASSLDSTSGRRNEQFFGPGTRLTVL.

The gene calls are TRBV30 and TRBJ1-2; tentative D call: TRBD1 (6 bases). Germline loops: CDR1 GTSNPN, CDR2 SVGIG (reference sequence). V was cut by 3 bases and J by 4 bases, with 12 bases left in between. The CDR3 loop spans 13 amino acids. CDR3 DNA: TGTGCCTGGAGAGACCGGGACACCTATGGCTACACCTTC. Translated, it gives CAWRDRDTYGYTF.

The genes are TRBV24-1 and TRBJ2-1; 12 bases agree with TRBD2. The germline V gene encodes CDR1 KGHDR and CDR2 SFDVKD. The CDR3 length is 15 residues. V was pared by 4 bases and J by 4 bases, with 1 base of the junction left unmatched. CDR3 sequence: CATSETSGGYNEQFF. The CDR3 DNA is TGTGCCACCAGTGAAACTAGCGGGGGGTACAATGAGCAGTTCTTC.

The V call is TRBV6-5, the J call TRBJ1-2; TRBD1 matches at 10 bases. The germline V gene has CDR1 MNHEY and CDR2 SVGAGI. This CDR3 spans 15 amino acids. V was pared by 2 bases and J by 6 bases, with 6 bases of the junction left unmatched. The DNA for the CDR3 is TGTGCCAGCAGTTACATCGACAGGGGGCGAAATGGCTACACCTTC. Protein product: CASSYIDRGRNGYTF.

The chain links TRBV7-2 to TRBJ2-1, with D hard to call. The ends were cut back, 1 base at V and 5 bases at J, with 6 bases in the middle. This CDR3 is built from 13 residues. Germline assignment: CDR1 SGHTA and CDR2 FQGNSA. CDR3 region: CASSLDNNNEQFF. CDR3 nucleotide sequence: TGTGCCAGCAGCTTAGACAACAACAATGAGCAGTTCTTC.

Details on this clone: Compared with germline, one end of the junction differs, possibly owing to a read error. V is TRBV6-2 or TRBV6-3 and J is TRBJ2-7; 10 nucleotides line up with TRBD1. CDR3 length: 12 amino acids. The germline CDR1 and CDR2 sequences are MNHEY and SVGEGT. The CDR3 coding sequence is TGTGCCAGCAGTCGGGACAGGGGAACTCAGGGCTTC. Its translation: CASSRDRGTQGF.

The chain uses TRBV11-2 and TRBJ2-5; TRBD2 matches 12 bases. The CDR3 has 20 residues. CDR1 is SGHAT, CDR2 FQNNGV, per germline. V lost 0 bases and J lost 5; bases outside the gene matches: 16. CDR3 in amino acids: CASSLDPLSSGGAVRETQYF. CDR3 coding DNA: TGTGCCAGCAGCTTAGATCCTCTGTCTAGCGGGGGGGCCGTTAGGGAGACCCAGTACTTC.

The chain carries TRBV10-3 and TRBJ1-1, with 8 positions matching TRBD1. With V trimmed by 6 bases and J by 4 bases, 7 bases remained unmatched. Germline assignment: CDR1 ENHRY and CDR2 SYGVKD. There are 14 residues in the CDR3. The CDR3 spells CAIREGQVITEAFF. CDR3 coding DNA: TGTGCCATCAGGGAGGGACAGGTTATCACTGAAGCTTTCTTT.

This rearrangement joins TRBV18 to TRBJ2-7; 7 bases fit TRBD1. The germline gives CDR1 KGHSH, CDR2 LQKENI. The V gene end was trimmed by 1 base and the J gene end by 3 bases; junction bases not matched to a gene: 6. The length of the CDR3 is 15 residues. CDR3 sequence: CASSPLGTGVYEQYF. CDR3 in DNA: TGTGCCAGCTCACCACTCGGAACAGGGGTCTACGAGCAGTACTTC.

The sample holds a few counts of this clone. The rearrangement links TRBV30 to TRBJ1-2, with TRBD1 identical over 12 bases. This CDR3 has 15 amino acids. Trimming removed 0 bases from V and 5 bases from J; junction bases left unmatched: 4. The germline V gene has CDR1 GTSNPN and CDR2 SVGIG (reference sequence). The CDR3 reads CAWSVWDRGPYGYTF. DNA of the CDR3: TGTGCCTGGAGTGTTTGGGACAGGGGGCCGTATGGCTACACCTTC. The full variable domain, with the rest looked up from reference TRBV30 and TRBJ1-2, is SQTIHQWPATLVQPVGSPLSLECTVEGTSNPNLYWYRQAAGRGLQLLFYSVGIGQISSEVPQNLSASRPQDRQFILSSKKLLLSDSGFYLCAWSVWDRGPYGYTFGSGTRLTVV.

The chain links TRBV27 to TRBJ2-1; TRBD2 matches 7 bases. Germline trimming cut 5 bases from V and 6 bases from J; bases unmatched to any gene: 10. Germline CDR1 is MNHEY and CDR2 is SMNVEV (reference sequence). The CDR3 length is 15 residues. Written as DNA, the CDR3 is TGTGCCAGCAGTAAACCTAGCGGAGCTTTCAATGAGCAGTTCTTC. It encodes CASSKPSGAFNEQFF.

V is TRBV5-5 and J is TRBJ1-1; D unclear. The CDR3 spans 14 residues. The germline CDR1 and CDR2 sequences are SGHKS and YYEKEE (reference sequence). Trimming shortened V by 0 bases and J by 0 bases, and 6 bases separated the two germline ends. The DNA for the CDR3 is TGTGCCAGCAGCTTGGCTGTCCTGAACACTGAAGCTTTCTTT. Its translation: CASSLAVLNTEAFF.

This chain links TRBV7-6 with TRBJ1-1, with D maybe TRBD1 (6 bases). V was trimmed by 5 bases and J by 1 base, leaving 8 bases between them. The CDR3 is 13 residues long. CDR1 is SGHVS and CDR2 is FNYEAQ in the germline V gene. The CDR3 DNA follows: TGTGCCAGCAGCCTACAGGGGAACACTGAAGCTTTCTTT. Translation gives CASSLQGNTEAFF.

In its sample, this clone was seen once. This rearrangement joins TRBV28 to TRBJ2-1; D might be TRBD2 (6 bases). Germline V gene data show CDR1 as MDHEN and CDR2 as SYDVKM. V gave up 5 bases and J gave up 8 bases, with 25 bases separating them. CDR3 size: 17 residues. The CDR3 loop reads CASSPQWRADSGYEQFF. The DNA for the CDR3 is TGTGCCAGCAGTCCGCAGTGGAGGGCGGATTCGGGGTATGAGCAGTTCTTC.

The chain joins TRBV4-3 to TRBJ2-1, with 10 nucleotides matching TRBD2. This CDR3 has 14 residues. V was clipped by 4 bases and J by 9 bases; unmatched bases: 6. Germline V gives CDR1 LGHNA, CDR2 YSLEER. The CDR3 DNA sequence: TGCGCCAGCAGCCCTCTAGCGGGAGCGGCTGAGCAGTTCTTC. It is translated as CASSPLAGAAEQFF.

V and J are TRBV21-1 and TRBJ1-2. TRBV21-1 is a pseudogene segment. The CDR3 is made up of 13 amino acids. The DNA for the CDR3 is TGTGCCAGCGGAAACCGGGAGTACTATGGCTACACCTTC. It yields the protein CASGNREYYGYTF.

The CDR3 coding sequence is TGTGCCAGCAGCTTAGCGACCTCTTCAGGGGCAGCCCAGCATTTT. Residues: CASSLATSSGAAQHF. The chain uses TRBV7-9 and TRBJ1-5; weak D call: TRBD1 (6 bases). Germline CDR1 is SEHNR and CDR2 is FQNEAQ (reference sequence). This CDR3 is built from 15 residues. The germline V and J ends were trimmed by 0 bases and 11 bases, with 17 bases remaining between them.

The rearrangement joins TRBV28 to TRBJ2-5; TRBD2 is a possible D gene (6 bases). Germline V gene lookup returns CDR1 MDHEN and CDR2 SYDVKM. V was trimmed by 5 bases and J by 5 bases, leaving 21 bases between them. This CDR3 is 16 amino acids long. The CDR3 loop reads CASSPPRFSGWETQYF. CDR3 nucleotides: TGTGCCAGCAGTCCCCCCCGGTTTAGCGGTTGGGAGACCCAGTACTTC.

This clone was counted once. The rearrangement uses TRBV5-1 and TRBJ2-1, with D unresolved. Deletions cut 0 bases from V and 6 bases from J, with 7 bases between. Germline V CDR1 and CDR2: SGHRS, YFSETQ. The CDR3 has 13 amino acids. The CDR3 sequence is CASSLARANEQFF. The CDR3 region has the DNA TGCGCCAGCAGCTTGGCCCGAGCCAATGAGCAGTTCTTC.

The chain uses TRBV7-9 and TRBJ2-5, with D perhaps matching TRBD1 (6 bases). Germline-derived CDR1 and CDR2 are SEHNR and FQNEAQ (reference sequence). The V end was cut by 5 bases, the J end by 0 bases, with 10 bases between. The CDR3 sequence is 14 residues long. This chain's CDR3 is CASSPYRDQETQYF. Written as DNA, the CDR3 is TGTGCCAGCAGCCCCTACAGGGACCAAGAGACCCAGTACTTC.

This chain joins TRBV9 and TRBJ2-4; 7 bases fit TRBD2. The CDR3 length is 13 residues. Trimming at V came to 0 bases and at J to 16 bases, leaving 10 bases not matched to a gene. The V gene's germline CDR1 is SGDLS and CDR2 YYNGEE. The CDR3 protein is CASSVATSGRAYF. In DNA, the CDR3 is TGTGCCAGCAGCGTAGCTACCAGTGGGAGGGCCTACTTC.

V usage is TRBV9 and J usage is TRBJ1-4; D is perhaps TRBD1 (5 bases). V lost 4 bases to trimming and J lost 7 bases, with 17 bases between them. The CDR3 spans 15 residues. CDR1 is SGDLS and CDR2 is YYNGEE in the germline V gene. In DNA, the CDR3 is TGTGCCAGCAGCCCAGTCGGAGGGGAGGGTGAAAAACTGTTTTTT. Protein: CASSPVGGEGEKLFF.

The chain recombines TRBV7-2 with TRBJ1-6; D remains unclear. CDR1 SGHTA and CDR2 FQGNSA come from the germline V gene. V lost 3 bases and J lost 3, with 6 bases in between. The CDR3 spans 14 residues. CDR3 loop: CASSFSYYNSPLHF. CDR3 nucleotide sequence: TGTGCCAGCAGCTTCTCCTACTATAATTCACCCCTCCACTTT.

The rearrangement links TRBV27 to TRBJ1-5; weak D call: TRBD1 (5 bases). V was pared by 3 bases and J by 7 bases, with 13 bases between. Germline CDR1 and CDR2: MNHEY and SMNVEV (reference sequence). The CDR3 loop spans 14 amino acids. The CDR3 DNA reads TGTGCCAGCAGTTTCGACAGCGCACGGCAGCCCCAGCATTTT. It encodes CASSFDSARQPQHF.

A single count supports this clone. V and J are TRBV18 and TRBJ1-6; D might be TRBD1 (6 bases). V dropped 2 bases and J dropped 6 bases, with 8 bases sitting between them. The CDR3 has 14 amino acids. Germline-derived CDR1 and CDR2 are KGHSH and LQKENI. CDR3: CASSPRTANSPLHF. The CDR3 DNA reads TGTGCCAGCTCACCAAGGACAGCTAATTCACCCCTCCACTTT.

The CDR3 is CASSVAGVGYGYTF. CDR3 sequence (DNA): TGTGCCAGCAGCGTTGCCGGGGTCGGTTATGGCTACACCTTC. V is TRBV9 and J is TRBJ1-2; D not certain. The germline V gene encodes CDR1 SGDLS and CDR2 YYNGEE. The CDR3 contains 14 residues. The germline V and J ends were trimmed by 2 bases and 5 bases, with 13 bases remaining between them.

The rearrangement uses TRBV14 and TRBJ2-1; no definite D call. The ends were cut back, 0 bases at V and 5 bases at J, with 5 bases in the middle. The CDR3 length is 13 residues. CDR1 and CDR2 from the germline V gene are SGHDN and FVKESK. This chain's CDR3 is CASSQDVHNEQFF. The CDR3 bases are TGTGCCAGCAGCCAAGACGTCCACAATGAGCAGTTCTTC.

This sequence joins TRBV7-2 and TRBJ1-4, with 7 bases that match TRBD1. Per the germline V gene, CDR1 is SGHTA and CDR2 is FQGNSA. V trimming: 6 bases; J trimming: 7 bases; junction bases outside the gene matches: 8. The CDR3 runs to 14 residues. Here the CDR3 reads CASRLQGRAEKLFF. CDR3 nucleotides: TGTGCCAGCAGATTACAGGGGCGAGCTGAAAAACTGTTTTTT. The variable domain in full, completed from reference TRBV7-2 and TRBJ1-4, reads GAGVSQSPSNKVTEKGKDVELRCDPISGHTALYWYRQSLGQGLEFLIYFQGNSAPDKSGLPSDRFSAERTGGSVSTLTIQRTQQEDSAVYLCASRLQGRAEKLFFGSGTQLSVL.

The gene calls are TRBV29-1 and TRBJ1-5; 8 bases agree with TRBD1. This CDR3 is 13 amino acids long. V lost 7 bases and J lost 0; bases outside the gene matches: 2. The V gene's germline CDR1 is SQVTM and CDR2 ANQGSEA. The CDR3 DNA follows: TGCAGCGGGGGACAGGTTAGCAATCAGCCCCAGCATTTT. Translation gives CSGGQVSNQPQHF.